The 24 T cell receptor beta chains below were found in one sample sequenced in a study of OX40 agonist ivuxolimab in advanced cancers. Only in-frame clones appear in the TCRdb table, and some are missing; sequencing was by immunoSEQ multiplex PCR. There are around 22,000 clones in the sample; roughly 84% occur only once, and about 35% lies in the top ten. The sequencing here drew on CD4+ or CD8+ T cells sorted from blood, taken in a trial of the OX40 agonist ivuxolimab. The source is an adult with an advanced solid tumor such as melanoma, head and neck, liver or kidney cancer.

J is TRBJ2-7 and V is TRBV27; D unclear. Per germline, CDR1 MNHEY and CDR2 SMNVEV (reference sequence). The CDR3 is 15 amino acids. V was pared by 3 bases and J by 0 bases, with 12 bases between. CDR3 in amino acids: CASSFLSDASYEQYF. The CDR3, as DNA: TGTGCCAGCAGTTTTCTATCGGACGCCTCCTACGAGCAGTACTTC.

This clone has only a few counts. The chain combines TRBV14 with TRBJ2-7, with 7 bases fitting TRBD1. CDR1 SGHDN and CDR2 FVKESK come from the germline V gene. The CDR3 is 14 residues long. Germline trimming cut 3 bases from V and 5 bases from J; bases unmatched to any gene: 7. Here the CDR3 reads CASSHMTGIDEQYF. CDR3 DNA: TGTGCCAGCAGCCATATGACAGGGATCGACGAGCAGTACTTC.

This chain links TRBV9 with TRBJ2-3, with D tentatively TRBD2 (6 bases). Trimming left V 0 bases short and J 0 bases short, with 14 bases between. The germline V gene has CDR1 SGDLS and CDR2 YYNGEE. The CDR3 runs to 17 residues. The CDR3 spells CASSVGLEGPSTDTQYF. The CDR3 DNA reads TGTGCCAGCAGCGTAGGACTAGAGGGTCCTAGCACAGATACGCAGTATTTT. Filled out from reference TRBV9 and TRBJ2-3, the complete variable domain reads DSGVTQTPKHLITATGQRVTLRCSPRSGDLSVYWYQQSLDQGLQFLIQYYNGEERAKGNILERFSAQQFPDLHSELNLSSLELGDSALYFCASSVGLEGPSTDTQYFGPGTRLTVL.

This clone was found once. V is TRBV4-2 and J is TRBJ2-1, with 9 bases aligning to TRBD2. The CDR3 runs 17 residues. CDR1 and CDR2 from the germline V gene are LGHNA and YNFKEQ. V lost 0 bases, J lost 4 bases, and 7 bases stayed unmatched. CDR3 amino acids: CASSQDSASGVYNEQFF. The CDR3 coding sequence is TGTGCCAGCAGCCAAGATTCAGCTAGCGGGGTGTACAATGAGCAGTTCTTC.

The J gene is TRBJ2-7, the V gene TRBV27; D not resolved. The CDR3 covers 15 residues. V gave up 7 bases and J gave up 0 bases, with 16 bases separating them. Per germline, CDR1 MNHEY and CDR2 SMNVEV (reference sequence). DNA of the CDR3: TGTGCCAGCACTATTATCGGTGGGGACTCCTACGAGCAGTACTTC. Amino acids: CASTIIGGDSYEQYF.

The V gene is TRBV11-3, the J gene TRBJ1-1; no clear D. The CDR3 is 15 amino acids. Germline CDR1 is SGHNT and CDR2 is YENEEA. V dropped 1 base and J dropped 9 bases, with 18 bases sitting between them. CDR3 in amino acids: CASSLGRGLGSQAFF. The CDR3 nucleotides are TGTGCCAGCAGCTTAGGAAGAGGGTTGGGTTCTCAAGCTTTCTTT.

Written as DNA, the CDR3 is TGTGCCAGCCACAGGAGGTCGGAGAACTACGAGCAGTACTTC. Its protein is CASHRRSENYEQYF. The chain couples TRBV2 to TRBJ2-7; D possibly uses TRBD1 or TRBD2 (5 bases each). The CDR3 covers 14 residues. Germline-derived CDR1 and CDR2 are SNHLY and FYNNEI. V lost 8 bases to trimming and J lost 3 bases, with 17 bases between them.

The chain has TRBV6-6 and TRBJ2-2; TRBD2 might be the D (6 bases). Germline assignment: CDR1 MNHNY and CDR2 SVGAGI (reference sequence). The V gene lost 6 bases and the J gene lost 2 bases, with 10 bases spanning the gap. This CDR3 comprises 14 residues. CDR3 in amino acids: CASSRELNTGELFF. CDR3 DNA: TGTGCCAGCAGCCGGGAGCTCAACACCGGGGAGCTGTTTTTT.

V usage is TRBV2 and J usage is TRBJ2-7; a possible D gene is TRBD1 (6 bases). Germline V gives CDR1 SNHLY, CDR2 FYNNEI. V lost 2 bases to trimming and J lost 2 bases, with 10 bases between them. CDR3 size: 14 residues. The CDR3 DNA reads TGTGCCAGCAGTGAACAGGGGAACCCCTACGAGCAGTACTTC. Protein sequence: CASSEQGNPYEQYF. The entire variable domain, with the rest obtained from reference TRBV2 and TRBJ2-7, is as follows: EPEVTQTPSHQVTQMGQEVILRCVPISNHLYFYWYRQILGQKVEFLVSFYNNEISEKSEIFDDQFSVERPDGSNFTLKIRSTKLEDSAMYFCASSEQGNPYEQYFGPGTRLTVT.

The chain is built from TRBV28 and TRBJ2-3, with a weak D call TRBD1 (5 bases). Germline CDR1 and CDR2: MDHEN and SYDVKM. The CDR3 spans 13 residues. Trimming pared 7 bases from V and 2 bases from J, leaving 10 bases between. The CDR3 region is CASKGPVTDTQYF. CDR3 sequence (DNA): TGTGCCAGCAAGGGGCCAGTCACAGATACGCAGTATTTT.

The chain has TRBV5-1 and TRBJ2-5; TRBD1 aligns across 7 bases. Germline V gene sequence: CDR1 SGHRS, CDR2 YFSETQ. The CDR3 spans 14 residues. Trimming removed 4 bases from V and 1 base from J; junction bases left unmatched: 4. The chain's CDR3 is CASSPWTGQETQYF. The CDR3 DNA sequence: TGCGCCAGCAGCCCTTGGACAGGCCAAGAGACCCAGTACTTC. The full variable domain, in which reference TRBV5-1 and TRBJ2-5 provide the parts outside the CDR3, is KAGVTQTPRYLIKTRGQQVTLSCSPISGHRSVSWYQQTPGQGLQFLFEYFSETQRNKGNFPGRFSGRQFSNSRSEMNVSTLELGDSALYLCASSPWTGQETQYFGPGTRLLVL.

V gene TRBV13 combines with J gene TRBJ1-4; D perhaps matches TRBD1 (5 bases). V shed 2 bases and J shed 0 bases, with 7 bases lying between them. This CDR3 has 15 amino acids. Germline V gene sequence: CDR1 PRHDT, CDR2 FYEKMQ (reference sequence). The CDR3 sequence is CASSLLGATNEKLFF. DNA of the CDR3: TGTGCCAGCAGCTTATTGGGGGCAACTAATGAAAAACTGTTTTTT. Complete variable domain (other parts from reference TRBV13 and TRBJ1-4): AAGVIQSPRHLIKEKRETATLKCYPIPRHDTVYWYQQGPGQDPQFLISFYEKMQSDKGSIPDRFSAQQFSDYHSELNMSSLELGDSALYFCASSLLGATNEKLFFGSGTQLSVL.

V gene TRBV7-9 combines with J gene TRBJ2-5, with D unresolved. Looked up from germline, CDR1 is SEHNR and CDR2 is FQNEAQ (reference sequence). The CDR3 runs 15 residues. Trimming left V 5 bases short and J 2 bases short, with 15 bases between. Here the CDR3 DNA reads TGTGCCAGCAGCCTTGGGTACGTGCAACAAGAGACCCAGTACTTC. Translating it yields CASSLGYVQQETQYF.

The J gene is TRBJ2-1, the V gene TRBV7-2; 7 bases match TRBD2. Germline CDR1 reads SGHTA; CDR2 reads FQGNSA. The CDR3 sequence is 15 residues long. The V and J ends lost 5 bases and 2 bases, in that order; junction bases with no gene match: 6. The DNA for the CDR3 is TGTGCCAGCAGCCCTGGACTAGGGACCTACAATGAGCAGTTCTTC. Its protein product is CASSPGLGTYNEQFF.

In DNA, the CDR3 is TGCGCCAGCAGTGAGTTTTTGGGAGTAGCGCATAATGAGCAGTTCTTC. This gives the protein CASSEFLGVAHNEQFF. The V call is TRBV10-1, the J call TRBJ2-1; D perhaps matches TRBD2 (5 bases). Trimming shortened V by 1 base and J by 7 bases, and 17 bases separated the two germline ends. Per germline, CDR1 WNHNN and CDR2 SYGVQD (reference sequence). The CDR3 spans 16 residues.

The chain carries TRBV7-9 and TRBJ2-1; no clear D gene. CDR1 SEHNR and CDR2 FQNEAQ come from the germline V gene (reference sequence). The ends were cut back, 7 bases at V and 6 bases at J, with 19 bases in the middle. The CDR3 extends over 15 amino acids. CDR3 coding DNA: TGTGCCAGCACCGTTGGGTTAGCAAGGCTCAATGAGCAGTTCTTC. Its translation: CASTVGLARLNEQFF.

V and J are TRBV5-6 and TRBJ2-1; TRBD2 matches 12 bases. The CDR3 contains 14 residues. The V gene end was trimmed by 7 bases and the J gene end by 8 bases; junction bases not matched to a gene: 7. From germline, CDR1 is SGHDT and CDR2 YYEEEE. This chain's CDR3 is CASLGLAGIHEQFF. CDR3 nucleotides: TGTGCCAGCTTGGGACTAGCGGGTATCCATGAGCAGTTCTTC.

This clone was seen only a few times. J is TRBJ1-1 and V is TRBV30; the D gene is possibly TRBD1 (5 bases). The CDR3 is 15 residues long. The germline gives CDR1 GTSNPN, CDR2 SVGIG (reference sequence). Trimming pared 5 bases from V and 0 bases from J, leaving 16 bases between. DNA of the CDR3: TGTGCCTGGGGGCCTAGCGGGGGACTGAACACTGAAGCTTTCTTT. Its translation: CAWGPSGGLNTEAFF.

The chain has TRBV18 and TRBJ2-7, with D uncertain. V dropped 0 bases and J dropped 1 base, with 4 bases sitting between them. The CDR3 has 13 residues. CDR1 and CDR2 (germline): KGHSH, LQKENI. This chain's CDR3 is CASSPPASYEQYF. As DNA, the CDR3 is TGTGCCAGCTCACCACCGGCATCCTACGAGCAGTACTTC.

This clone was seen only a few times. The rearrangement uses TRBV11-2 and TRBJ2-7; TRBD1 matches at 12 bases. Germline V lookup: CDR1 SGHAT, CDR2 FQNNGV. V trimming: 4 bases; J trimming: 4 bases; junction bases outside the gene matches: 5. The CDR3 is 15 residues long. CDR3 DNA sequence: TGTGCCAGCAGCTATGGGACAGGGGGCATTTACGAGCAGTACTTC. Translation: CASSYGTGGIYEQYF.

This chain connects TRBV7-8 to TRBJ2-1; 7 bases match TRBD2. The trim removed 1 base at V and 9 bases at J, leaving 6 bases unmatched. Looked up from germline, CDR1 is SGHVS and CDR2 is FQNEAQ. This CDR3 is 14 amino acids long. The CDR3 region is CASSLGREIGEQFF. CDR3 bases: TGTGCCAGCAGCTTAGGGCGGGAGATAGGTGAGCAGTTCTTC.

The chain employs TRBV2 and TRBJ2-1; unclear D gene. The CDR3 has 12 residues. Trimming removed 8 bases at V and 0 bases at J, with 5 bases between. Germline-derived CDR1 and CDR2 are SNHLY and FYNNEI. The CDR3 here is CASLPSYNEQFF. CDR3 sequence (DNA): TGTGCCAGCCTCCCCTCCTACAATGAGCAGTTCTTC.

This clone is deemed medium-sized. V gene TRBV5-1 combines with J gene TRBJ1-3; no reliable D call. There are 19 residues in the CDR3. CDR1 is SGHRS, CDR2 YFSETQ, per germline. Trimming stripped 0 bases from V and 2 bases from J, with 21 bases between. The CDR3 region has the DNA TGCGCCAGCAGCTTGGGGATGGGTGCGGCGACCTTTACTGGAAACACCATATATTTT. Its protein is CASSLGMGAATFTGNTIYF. Full variable domain (rest looked up from reference TRBV5-1 and TRBJ1-3): KAGVTQTPRYLIKTRGQQVTLSCSPISGHRSVSWYQQTPGQGLQFLFEYFSETQRNKGNFPGRFSGRQFSNSRSEMNVSTLELGDSALYLCASSLGMGAATFTGNTIYFGEGSWLTVV.

V usage is TRBV5-1 and J usage is TRBJ1-3; 7 nucleotides align to TRBD1. The ends lost 2 bases at V and 0 bases at J; junction bases unmatched: 8. Germline V gene data show CDR1 as SGHRS and CDR2 as YFSETQ. The CDR3 consists of 17 residues. In DNA form, the CDR3 reads TGCGCCAGCAGCTTAGGAACAGGGGTCATCTCTGGAAACACCATATATTTT. It translates to CASSLGTGVISGNTIYF.